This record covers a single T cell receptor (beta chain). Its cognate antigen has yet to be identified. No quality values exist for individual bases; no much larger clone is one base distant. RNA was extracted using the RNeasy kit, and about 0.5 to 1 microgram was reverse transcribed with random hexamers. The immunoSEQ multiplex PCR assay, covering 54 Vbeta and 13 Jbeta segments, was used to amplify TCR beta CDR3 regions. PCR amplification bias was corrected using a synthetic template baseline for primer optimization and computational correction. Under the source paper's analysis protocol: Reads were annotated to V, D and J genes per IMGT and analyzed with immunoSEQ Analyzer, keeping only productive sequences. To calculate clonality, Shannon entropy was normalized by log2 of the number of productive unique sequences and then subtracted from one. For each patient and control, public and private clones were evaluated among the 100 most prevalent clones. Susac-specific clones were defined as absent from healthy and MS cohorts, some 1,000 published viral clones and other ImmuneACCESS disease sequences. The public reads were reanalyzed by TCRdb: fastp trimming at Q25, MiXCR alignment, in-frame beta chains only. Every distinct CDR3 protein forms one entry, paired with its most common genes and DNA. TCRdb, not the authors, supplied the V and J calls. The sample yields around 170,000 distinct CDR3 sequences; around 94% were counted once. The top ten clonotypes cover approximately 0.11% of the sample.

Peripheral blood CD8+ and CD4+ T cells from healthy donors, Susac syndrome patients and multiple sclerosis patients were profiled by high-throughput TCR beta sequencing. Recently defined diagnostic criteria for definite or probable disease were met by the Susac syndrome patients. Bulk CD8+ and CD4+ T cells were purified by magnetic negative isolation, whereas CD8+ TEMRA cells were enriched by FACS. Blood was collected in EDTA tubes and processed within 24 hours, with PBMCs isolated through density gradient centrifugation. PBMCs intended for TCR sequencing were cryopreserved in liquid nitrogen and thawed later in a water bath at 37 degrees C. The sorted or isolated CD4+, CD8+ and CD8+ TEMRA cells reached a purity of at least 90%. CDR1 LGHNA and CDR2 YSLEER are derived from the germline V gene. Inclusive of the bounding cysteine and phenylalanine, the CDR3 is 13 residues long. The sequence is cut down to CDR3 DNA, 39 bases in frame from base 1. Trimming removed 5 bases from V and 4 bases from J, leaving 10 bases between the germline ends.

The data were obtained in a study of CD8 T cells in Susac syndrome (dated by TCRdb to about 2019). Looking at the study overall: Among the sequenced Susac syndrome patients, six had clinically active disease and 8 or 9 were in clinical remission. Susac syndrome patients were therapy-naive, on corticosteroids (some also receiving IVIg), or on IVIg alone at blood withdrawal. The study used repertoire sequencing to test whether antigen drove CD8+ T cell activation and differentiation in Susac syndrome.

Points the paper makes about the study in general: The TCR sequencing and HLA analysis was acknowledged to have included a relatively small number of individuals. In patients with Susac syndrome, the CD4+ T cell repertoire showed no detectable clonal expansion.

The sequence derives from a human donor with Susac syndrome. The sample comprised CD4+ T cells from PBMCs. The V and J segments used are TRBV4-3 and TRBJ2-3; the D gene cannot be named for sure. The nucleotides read TGCGCCAGCAGCGGGATAGGCGCAGATACGCAGTATTTT. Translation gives CASSGIGADTQYF.